These 19 T cell receptor beta chains were all obtained from the same sample, sequenced in a study of T cells after yellow fever vaccination. TCRdb itself ran the 5' RACE reads through MiXCR, one entry per CDR3 protein. In the table there are roughly 45,000 distinct CDR3 sequences, roughly 6.4% of which are singletons. Source: PBMCs, either bulk or a sorted T-cell subset (CD4+, CD8+, memory, or dextramer-sorted; not recorded which), taken 45 days after the yellow fever booster vaccination. These receptors all stem from a man aged 25 to 40 who received the YFV17D yellow fever vaccine.

Many counts were recorded for this clonotype. The chain employs TRBV29-1 and TRBJ2-7, with D possibly being TRBD1 (6 bases). The CDR3 has 13 amino acids. The germline V gene has CDR1 SQVTM and CDR2 ANQGSEA. Trimming took off 6 bases at V and 6 bases at J, with 18 bases between the two ends. CDR3 bases: TGCAGCGTCGATGACGGGTTCAGGGGCGAGCAGTACTTC. As protein: CSVDDGFRGEQYF.

This clonotype was detected only a few times. This sequence joins TRBV4-3 and TRBJ1-1, with D unclear. V shed 2 bases and J shed 0 bases, with 10 bases lying between them. The CDR3 has 15 residues. The V gene's germline CDR1 is LGHNA and CDR2 YSLEER. CDR3 DNA: TGCGCCAGCAGCCAACAGTTGGCCCTGAACACTGAAGCTTTCTTT. It is translated as CASSQQLALNTEAFF.

This clonotype was seen ten or more times. The V call is TRBV7-2, the J call TRBJ2-7; 7 nucleotides line up with TRBD2. CDR3 length: 15 amino acids. Trimming at V came to 5 bases and at J to 4 bases, leaving 11 bases not matched to a gene. The V gene's germline CDR1 is SGHTA and CDR2 FQGNSA. CDR3 bases: TGTGCCAGCAGCACTACCCCTAGCGGCCGTTACGAGCAGTACTTC. Its translation is CASSTTPSGRYEQYF.

The table lists this clonotype with many counts. V and J are TRBV5-4 and TRBJ2-1; 8 bases are shared with TRBD1. Germline V lookup: CDR1 SGHNT, CDR2 YYREEE (reference sequence). After removal of 0 bases from V and 1 base from J, the junction contained 3 bases not matched to a gene. The CDR3 is made up of 16 amino acids. The CDR3 reads CASSLGGTGSYNEQFF. CDR3 DNA sequence: TGTGCCAGCAGCTTGGGGGGGACAGGTTCCTACAATGAGCAGTTCTTC.

The chain uses TRBV27 and TRBJ1-1, with 8 positions matching TRBD1. The CDR3 consists of 15 residues. Trimming cost V 6 bases and J 1 base; bases outside gene matches: 7. Per the germline V gene, CDR1 is MNHEY and CDR2 is SMNVEV (reference sequence). CDR3 sequence (DNA): TGTGCCAGCAGCGCAGGGGGCGGGGGGAACACTGAAGCTTTCTTT. As protein: CASSAGGGGNTEAFF.

This chain links TRBV15 with TRBJ2-7, with D perhaps TRBD1 or TRBD2 (7 bases each). V was pared by 2 bases and J by 6 bases, with 17 bases between. The germline V gene has CDR1 LNHNV and CDR2 YYDKDF (reference sequence). CDR3 length: 15 residues. The CDR3 loop is CATSRPGGGPGEQYF. In nucleotides, the CDR3 is TGTGCCACCAGCAGACCAGGGGGGGGCCCGGGCGAGCAGTACTTC.

This clonotype was seen repeatedly, ten times or more. V gene TRBV5-5 combines with J gene TRBJ2-1, with 13 bases fitting TRBD2. The CDR3 is 15 residues long. Germline V CDR1 and CDR2: SGHKS, YYEKEE (reference sequence). Germline trimming cut 6 bases from V and 10 bases from J; bases unmatched to any gene: 10. CDR3 region: CASTLTGLAGVEQFF. The CDR3 nucleotides are TGTGCCAGCACCCTAACTGGACTAGCGGGAGTAGAGCAGTTCTTC. Together with reference TRBV5-5 and TRBJ2-1, the CDR3 gives the full variable domain: DAGVTQSPTHLIKTRGQQVTLRCSPISGHKSVSWYQQVLGQGPQFIFQYYEKEERGRGNFPDRFSARQFPNYSSELNVNALLLGDSALYLCASTLTGLAGVEQFFGPGTRLTVL.

The chain links TRBV20-1 to TRBJ2-3; 8 nucleotides match TRBD2. Per germline, CDR1 DFQATT and CDR2 SNEGSKA (reference sequence). The V segment lost 2 bases and the J segment 2 bases; nucleotides outside the gene matches: 9. The CDR3 loop spans 16 amino acids. The CDR3 is CSARPRISGVTDTQYF. CDR3 nucleotide sequence: TGCAGTGCTAGACCCCGGATTAGCGGGGTCACAGATACGCAGTATTTT.

A word on this clonotype: A read error may be the cause here, since a much bigger clone is one base away. The CDR3 nucleotides read TGTGCCATCGGATGGGGAACAGTCTCATACGAGCAGTACTTC. It translates to CAIGWGTVSYEQYF. This sequence joins TRBV10-3 and TRBJ2-7; the D is unclear. Germline V lookup: CDR1 ENHRY, CDR2 SYGVKD. CDR3 length: 14 residues. Trimming took 8 bases from V and 4 from J, leaving 18 bases between them.

The chain is built from TRBV4-1 and TRBJ2-1, with D perhaps TRBD2 (5 bases). This CDR3 has 16 amino acids. Trimming took off 1 base at V and 0 bases at J, with 10 bases between the two ends. The V gene's germline CDR1 is MGHRA and CDR2 YSYEKL. As DNA, the CDR3 is TGCGCCAGCAGCCAAGTCGGGAAAAGCTCCTACAATGAGCAGTTCTTC. Translated: CASSQVGKSSYNEQFF.

The J gene is TRBJ2-1, the V gene TRBV6-8, with 11 nucleotides matching TRBD2. The junction had 4 bases not matched to a gene; V was cut back by 2 bases and J by 7 bases. This CDR3 comprises 15 residues. Germline lookup yields CDR1 MNHGY and CDR2 SAAAGT. As DNA, the CDR3 is TGTGCCAGCAGTTACCCCGGGACTAGCGGAAATGAGCAGTTCTTC. It translates to CASSYPGTSGNEQFF.

This clonotype was observed at least ten times. The chain carries TRBV27 and TRBJ2-7; D possibly corresponds to TRBD1 (6 bases). The CDR3 length is 14 residues. Germline V gene data show CDR1 as MNHEY and CDR2 as SMNVEV (reference sequence). V lost 5 bases, J lost 0 bases, and 11 bases lay in between. Here the CDR3 reads CASSQQGPSYEQYF. CDR3 nucleotide sequence: TGTGCCAGCAGTCAACAGGGCCCCTCCTACGAGCAGTACTTC.

This clonotype was observed at least ten times. The genes are TRBV10-3 and TRBJ2-2; TRBD2 agrees at 7 bases. V was clipped by 0 bases and J by 3 bases; unmatched bases: 10. CDR3 length equals 18 residues. Germline V gives CDR1 ENHRY, CDR2 SYGVKD. The CDR3 coding sequence is TGTGCCATCAGTGAGTCCGGTGAGGCGGGAGTTCACACCGGGGAGCTGTTTTTT. It specifies CAISESGEAGVHTGELFF.

The sample holds many counts of this clonotype. V is TRBV14 and J is TRBJ2-4; D not resolved. Per germline, CDR1 SGHDN and CDR2 FVKESK. Trimming took 4 bases from V and 8 from J, leaving 15 bases between them. The CDR3 is 14 amino acids. CDR3 in DNA: TGTGCCAGCAGCCCCCACTCAAATATCCACATTCAGTACTTC. It codes for CASSPHSNIHIQYF.

This clonotype has just one count. The rearrangement joins TRBV20-1 to TRBJ2-5, with D tentatively TRBD1 (6 bases). Per germline, CDR1 DFQATT and CDR2 SNEGSKA (reference sequence). Trimming cost V 1 base and J 5 bases, with 17 bases left between them. The CDR3 loop spans 15 amino acids. The CDR3 DNA follows: TGCAGTGCTAGAGTGACGAGGGGGAACGCGGAGACCCAGTACTTC. Translating it yields CSARVTRGNAETQYF.

Many counts were recorded for this clonotype. The V and J genes are TRBV7-9 and TRBJ2-3; TRBD2 aligns across 7 bases. CDR1 SEHNR and CDR2 FQNEAQ come from the germline V gene (reference sequence). The V and J ends lost 6 bases and 2 bases, in that order; junction bases with no gene match: 11. The length of the CDR3 is 16 residues. The CDR3 spells CASRATGTTLTDTQYF. The CDR3 nucleotides read TGTGCCAGCAGAGCAACCGGGACTACGCTCACAGATACGCAGTATTTT.

This clonotype was seen ten or more times. The V and J genes are TRBV29-1 and TRBJ2-1, with 9 positions matching TRBD1. Germline V gene lookup returns CDR1 SQVTM and CDR2 ANQGSEA. V lost 7 bases, J lost 0 bases, and 10 bases stayed unmatched. The CDR3 length is 16 residues. CDR3 in amino acids: CSAEGTGLSSYNEQFF. CDR3 DNA: TGCAGCGCAGAGGGGACAGGGCTCAGCTCCTACAATGAGCAGTTCTTC.

Many counts were recorded for this clonotype. This sequence joins TRBV30 and TRBJ1-1; 10 bases line up with TRBD1. Germline CDR1 GTSNPN, CDR2 SVGIG (reference sequence). After removal of 3 bases from V and 5 bases from J, the junction contained 15 bases not matched to a gene. This CDR3 contains 17 residues. The CDR3 region is CAWRRIGTGARGTEAFF. The CDR3 coding sequence is TGTGCCTGGAGACGCATCGGGACAGGGGCTAGGGGGACTGAAGCTTTCTTT. Full variable domain (remainder filled in from reference TRBV30 and TRBJ1-1): SQTIHQWPATLVQPVGSPLSLECTVEGTSNPNLYWYRQAAGRGLQLLFYSVGIGQISSEVPQNLSASRPQDRQFILSSKKLLLSDSGFYLCAWRRIGTGARGTEAFFGQGTRLTVV.

This clonotype has ten or more counts. The chain uses TRBV25-1 and TRBJ1-5, with D possibly TRBD1 on 5 matching bases. CDR1 and CDR2 (germline): MGHDK, SYGVNS. This CDR3 is 14 amino acids long. Trimming removed 6 bases from V and 3 bases from J, with 12 bases in between. The CDR3 nucleotides are TGTGCCAGCAGGGAAGCAGGGAACAATCAGCCCCAGCATTTT. This translates into CASREAGNNQPQHF.